Following are 10 T cell receptor beta chains from one sample sequenced in a study of cytomegalovirus exposure and HLA in healthy donors. The PCR contained 60 Vbeta and 13 Jbeta primers. Sequenced by immunoSEQ multiplex PCR; TCRdb stores in-frame clones only, minus some. The data contain some 100,000 clones, roughly 79% of them singletons. Sequenced material: PBMCs. Receptor source: a woman in her 40s in good health and CMV-seronegative.

The count of this clone is one. The genes are TRBV6-6 and TRBJ1-1; D uncertain. This CDR3 has 14 amino acids. Germline lookup yields CDR1 MNHNY and CDR2 SVGAGI (reference sequence). V was cut by 4 bases and J by 7 bases, with 16 bases left in between. The CDR3 sequence is CASSSYFRGDEAFF. The DNA of the CDR3 is TGTGCCAGCAGTTCCTATTTCCGGGGAGATGAAGCTTTCTTT.

This clone was detected once. The chain joins TRBV11-3 to TRBJ2-1, with TRBD2 identical over 14 bases. CDR3 length: 17 amino acids. The V gene end was trimmed by 0 bases and the J gene end by 6 bases; junction bases not matched to a gene: 4. From germline, CDR1 is SGHNT and CDR2 YENEEA. CDR3 loop: CASSLDAGLAGVNEQFF. The CDR3 DNA sequence: TGTGCCAGCAGCTTAGATGCGGGACTAGCGGGAGTCAATGAGCAGTTCTTC. The full variable domain, completed using reference TRBV11-3 and TRBJ2-1, is EAGVVQSPRYKIIEKKQPVAFWCNPISGHNTLYWYLQNLGQGPELLIRYENEEAVDDSQLPKDRFSAERLKGVDSTLKIQPAELGDSAVYLCASSLDAGLAGVNEQFFGPGTRLTVL.

The gene calls are TRBV11-2 and TRBJ2-7, with TRBD2 matching over 9 bases. V shed 4 bases and J 4 bases; nucleotides not matched to a gene: 8. The CDR3 loop spans 15 amino acids. Germline V gene sequence: CDR1 SGHAT, CDR2 FQNNGV. CDR3 nucleotides: TGTGCCAGCAGCTCGCCCGGACTAGCGCGGTACGAGCAGTACTTC. This codes for CASSSPGLARYEQYF.

This clone came up a few times. CDR3 coding DNA: TGTGCCAGCAGCCAAGAGGGGACTAGCGGGGGGGAGCAGTACTTC. It encodes CASSQEGTSGGEQYF. The chain uses TRBV4-2 and TRBJ2-7; 15 nucleotides align to TRBD2. The CDR3 is made up of 15 amino acids. With V trimmed by 0 bases and J by 7 bases, 1 base remained unmatched. CDR1 is LGHNA, CDR2 YNFKEQ, per germline.

This clone has just one count. The CDR3 loop reads CASSRRTGATYEQYF. The CDR3 region has the DNA TGCGCCAGCAGCCGAAGGACAGGGGCTACCTACGAGCAGTACTTC. The chain has TRBV5-1 and TRBJ2-7, with 9 positions matching TRBD1. This CDR3 is built from 15 residues. The V gene's germline CDR1 is SGHRS and CDR2 YFSETQ. V dropped 4 bases and J dropped 2; count of bases not matched to a gene: 7.

This rearrangement joins TRBV6-1 to TRBJ2-7; weak D call: TRBD1 (6 bases). The germline gives CDR1 MNHNS, CDR2 SASEGT. The CDR3 is 13 amino acids. V lost 4 bases and J lost 5, with 12 bases in between. The CDR3 DNA is TGTGCCAGCAGTGTTTCCCCAGGGGACGAGCAGTACTTC. It translates to CASSVSPGDEQYF.

The V call is TRBV19, the J call TRBJ1-4, with 8 nucleotides matching TRBD1. From germline, CDR1 is LNHDA and CDR2 SQIVND (reference sequence). With V trimmed by 5 bases and J by 2 bases, 4 bases remained unmatched. The CDR3 contains 15 residues. The CDR3 nucleotides are TGTGCCAGTAGTCCAGGACAGGGTACTAATGAAAAACTGTTTTTT. Protein product: CASSPGQGTNEKLFF.

This chain joins TRBV19 and TRBJ2-3; TRBD2 agrees at 9 bases. Germline V gene lookup returns CDR1 LNHDA and CDR2 SQIVND (reference sequence). The ends lost 0 bases at V and 2 bases at J; junction bases unmatched: 3. The CDR3 is 16 amino acids. The CDR3 spells CASSIEAGGPTDTQYF. For the CDR3, the DNA is TGTGCCAGTAGTATAGAGGCGGGGGGGCCCACAGATACGCAGTATTTT.

The CDR3 sequence is CASSAGQGVYGYTF. The CDR3 DNA reads TGTGCCAGTAGTGCGGGACAGGGGGTATATGGCTACACCTTC. V is TRBV19 and J is TRBJ1-2, with 11 bases matching TRBD1. In germline, CDR1 is LNHDA, CDR2 SQIVND (reference sequence). Unmatched junction bases numbered 4, after V lost 5 bases and J lost 5 bases. The CDR3 consists of 14 residues. Supplemented by reference TRBV19 and TRBJ1-2, the full variable domain reads DGGITQSPKYLFRKEGQNVTLSCEQNLNHDAMYWYRQDPGQGLRLIYYSQIVNDFQKGDIAEGYSVSREKKESFPLTVTSAQKNPTAFYLCASSAGQGVYGYTFGSGTRLTVV.

The chain is built from TRBV9 and TRBJ2-5, with D perhaps matching TRBD1 (7 bases). Trimming removed 4 bases at V and 7 bases at J, with 26 bases between. The CDR3 totals 17 residues. Germline V gene sequence: CDR1 SGDLS, CDR2 YYNGEE. CDR3 region: CASSPRRGGGFGGTQYF. CDR3 in DNA: TGTGCCAGCAGCCCCCGGCGTGGAGGGGGCTTCGGAGGGACCCAGTACTTC.